This passage covers 26 T cell receptor beta chains from one sample sequenced in a study of Graves' ophthalmopathy and Graves' hyperthyroidism. Amplification of TCR beta CDR3 regions used RNA transcripts. Second-round multiplex PCR followed a first-round RT-PCR using HTBI primers. TCRdb reprocessed the multiplex PCR reads via MiXCR and lists one record per CDR3 protein. The table lists about 1.2 million distinct CDR3 sequences, about 36% of them singletons. Material: peripheral blood or thyroid tissue (not recorded which). The receptors were sampled from an adult man with Graves' hyperthyroidism.

The table lists this clonotype with many counts. The gene calls are TRBV7-2 and TRBJ1-5; no clear D. Germline lookup yields CDR1 SGHTA and CDR2 FQGNSA. Trimming shortened V by 0 bases and J by 2 bases, and 8 bases separated the two germline ends. This CDR3 is built from 15 residues. CDR3 DNA sequence: TGTGCCAGCAGCTTAGCGGAAGGCGGCAATCAGCCCCAGCATTTT. This codes for CASSLAEGGNQPQHF.

The chain recombines TRBV29-1 with TRBJ2-6, with 7 bases aligning to TRBD1. Trimming removed 8 bases from V and 0 bases from J; junction bases left unmatched: 7. The CDR3 is made up of 15 amino acids. Looked up from germline, CDR1 is SQVTM and CDR2 is ANQGSEA. CDR3 loop: CSRETGSSGANVLTF. CDR3 DNA: TGCAGCAGGGAGACAGGGAGCTCTGGGGCCAACGTCCTGACTTTC. Looking up the rest from reference TRBV29-1 and TRBJ2-6 gives the full variable domain: SAVISQKPSRDICQRGTSLTIQCQVDSQVTMMFWYRQQPGQSLTLIATANQGSEATYESGFVIDKFPISRPNLTFSTLTVSNMSPEDSSIYLCSRETGSSGANVLTFGAGSRLTVL.

This clonotype was seen repeatedly, ten times or more. The rearrangement links TRBV20-1 to TRBJ2-7; tentative D call: TRBD2 (6 bases). The V and J ends lost 1 base and 5 bases respectively, with 18 bases between them. This CDR3 contains 15 residues. CDR1 and CDR2 from the germline V gene are DFQATT and SNEGSKA (reference sequence). The CDR3 DNA reads as TGCAGTGCTAGAGGGGAAAGCGGGCAAGTCCACGAGCAGTACTTC. Its translation is CSARGESGQVHEQYF.

This clonotype was observed at least ten times. This sequence joins TRBV3-1 and TRBJ2-7, with D unresolved. V was shortened by 0 bases and J by 6 bases, with 3 bases between the two germline ends. This CDR3 comprises 11 residues. The germline gives CDR1 LGHDT, CDR2 YNNKEL (reference sequence). The CDR3 sequence is CASSQDGEQYF. The CDR3 nucleotides are TGTGCCAGCAGCCAAGACGGCGAGCAGTACTTC.

The V call is TRBV5-4, the J call TRBJ1-2; D perhaps matches TRBD1 (5 bases). CDR1 and CDR2 from the germline V gene are SGHNT and YYREEE (reference sequence). Trimming took off 4 bases at V and 3 bases at J, with 16 bases between the two ends. The CDR3 runs 15 residues. The CDR3 loop is CASSTGGGADYGYTF. The CDR3 DNA reads as TGTGCCAGCAGCACGGGTGGGGGAGCCGACTATGGCTACACCTTC.

The gene calls are TRBV10-3 and TRBJ2-7, with 7 bases matching TRBD2. V lost 6 bases, J lost 1 base, and 0 bases stayed unmatched. Per the germline V gene, CDR1 is ENHRY and CDR2 is SYGVKD. CDR3 size: 12 residues. The DNA of the CDR3 is TGTGCCATCAGGCGGGAGTCCTACGAGCAGTACTTC. It is translated as CAIRRESYEQYF.

Ten or more counts support this clonotype. V and J are TRBV7-8 and TRBJ2-5; 9 bases match TRBD1. V was clipped by 5 bases and J by 5 bases; unmatched bases: 9. The V gene's germline CDR1 is SGHVS and CDR2 FQNEAQ. This CDR3 contains 15 residues. The CDR3 DNA sequence: TGTGCCAGCAGCGTACCACAGGGGGCTGGGGAGACCCAGTACTTC. This translates into CASSVPQGAGETQYF. The full variable domain, with the rest looked up from reference TRBV7-8 and TRBJ2-5, is GAGVSQSPRYKVAKRGQDVALRCDPISGHVSLFWYQQALGQGPEFLTYFQNEAQLDKSGLPSDRFFAERPEGSVSTLKIQRTQQEDSAVYLCASSVPQGAGETQYFGPGTRLLVL.

This clonotype has a count of ten or more. V and J are TRBV5-1 and TRBJ2-5; a possible D gene is TRBD2 (6 bases). This CDR3 is built from 13 residues. The V end lost 5 bases, the J end lost 2 bases, and 10 bases lay between the germline ends. CDR1 and CDR2 (germline): SGHRS, YFSETQ. The CDR3 sequence: CASRPGLQETQYF. For the CDR3, the DNA is TGCGCCAGCAGACCGGGACTTCAAGAGACCCAGTACTTC.

This clonotype was recorded a few times. The V and J genes are TRBV7-9 and TRBJ2-5; weak D call: TRBD1 (5 bases). The V and J ends lost 9 bases and 4 bases respectively, with 12 bases between them. This CDR3 is built from 12 residues. CDR1 SEHNR and CDR2 FQNEAQ come from the germline V gene (reference sequence). The CDR3 DNA follows: TGTGCCAGTCGACAGTCTCCAGAGACCCAGTACTTC. Its translation: CASRQSPETQYF.

In regard to this clonotype: A much larger clone differs from this one at a single base, so this may be a read error. The chain uses TRBV6-2 or TRBV6-3 and TRBJ2-5; unclear D gene. Trimming cost V 4 bases and J 2 bases, with 14 bases left between them. Germline V gene lookup returns CDR1 MNHEY and CDR2 SVGEGT. The CDR3 contains 15 residues. CDR3 sequence (DNA): TGTGCCAGCAGTTCCGGACCTCAGGTTCAAGAGACCCAGTACTTC. Its translation is CASSSGPQVQETQYF.

This chain uses TRBV4-1 with TRBJ2-7, with a weak D call TRBD1 (6 bases). The V end was cut by 3 bases, the J end by 4 bases, with 16 bases between. This CDR3 contains 15 residues. Germline V gene data show CDR1 as MGHRA and CDR2 as YSYEKL. CDR3 sequence: CASSQVVWGQYEQYF. The CDR3 bases are TGCGCCAGCAGCCAGGTCGTCTGGGGGCAATACGAGCAGTACTTC.

This clonotype was observed a few times. The junction departs from germline at one end; a sequencing error may be responsible. The rearrangement joins TRBV20-1 to TRBJ2-7; D is unresolved. This CDR3 is 12 amino acids long. Germline values: CDR1 DFQATT, CDR2 SNEGSKA (reference sequence). The chain's CDR3 is CSAREENYEQYF. The CDR3 bases are TGCAGTGCTCGAGAAGAAAACTACGAGCAGTACTTC.

The gene calls are TRBV4-1 and TRBJ1-5; D ambiguous. The V gene lost 8 bases and the J gene lost 4 bases, with 9 bases spanning the gap. The length of the CDR3 is 12 residues. CDR1 MGHRA and CDR2 YSYEKL come from the germline V gene. The CDR3 region has the DNA TGCGCCAGCGGGGAGCTTAATCAGCCCCAGCATTTT. This translates into CASGELNQPQHF.

This clonotype was observed a few times. This likely comes from a read error, as the CDR3 has no conserved phenylalanine or tryptophan at its end. The DNA is left out, because the CDR3 cannot be placed on it with certainty; the CDR3 is given as TCRdb lists it. This chain joins TRBV7-9 and TRBJ1-1; TRBD1 is the table's D call, not checked against the DNA. The CDR3 is 9 amino acids long, termini counted. Germline assignment: CDR1 SEHNR and CDR2 FQNEAQ (reference sequence). This CDR3 reads CAGWGSANY.

This clonotype has a handful of counts. The chain recombines TRBV6-6 with TRBJ2-7; no reliable D call. Germline loops: CDR1 MNHNY, CDR2 SVGAGI (reference sequence). Trimming left V 7 bases short and J 4 bases short, with 17 bases between. The CDR3 is 14 residues long. CDR3 in DNA: TGTGCCAGCACCAGGCCTCCTGTTGGGTACGAGCAGTACTTC. Its translation: CASTRPPVGYEQYF.

Details on this clonotype: A much larger clone sits a single nucleotide away, making a read error possible. This chain uses TRBV16 with TRBJ1-5; D might be TRBD1 (6 bases). CDR3 length: 15 amino acids. Germline CDR1 is KGHSY and CDR2 is FQNENV. As DNA, the CDR3 is TGTGCCAGCAGCCAACGGGACAATAGCAATAAGCCCCAGCATTTT. The encoded protein is CASSQRDNSNKPQHF.

This clonotype was recorded at least ten times. The genes are TRBV5-6 and TRBJ1-6; 7 bases agree with TRBD1. After removal of 0 bases from V and 9 bases from J, the junction contained 6 bases not matched to a gene. Germline CDR1 reads SGHDT; CDR2 reads YYEEEE. The CDR3 is made up of 15 amino acids. CDR3 in amino acids: CASSLEGGTGSPLHF. As DNA, the CDR3 is TGTGCCAGCAGCTTGGAAGGGGGCACAGGTTCACCCCTCCACTTT.

This clonotype was counted ten times or more. The CDR3 DNA reads as TGTGCCAGTAGTATCGGGGGCCGGGCTGAAGCTTTCTTT. Its translation is CASSIGGRAEAFF. This sequence joins TRBV19 and TRBJ1-1, with a weak D call TRBD1 (6 bases). The CDR3 loop spans 13 amino acids. CDR1 LNHDA and CDR2 SQIVND come from the germline V gene (reference sequence). V lost 3 bases and J 6 bases, leaving 11 bases between the germline ends.

V and J are TRBV29-1 and TRBJ2-6, with D tentatively TRBD1 (6 bases). Germline V gene sequence: CDR1 SQVTM, CDR2 ANQGSEA. This CDR3 has 15 residues. V was clipped by 3 bases and J by 3 bases, with 12 bases between them. The DNA of the CDR3 is TGCAGCGTTGAGGGGGCGTTTGTTGGGGCCAACGTCCTGACTTTC. It specifies CSVEGAFVGANVLTF.

The rearrangement joins TRBV10-3 to TRBJ2-7; D is possibly TRBD2 (6 bases). Per the germline V gene, CDR1 is ENHRY and CDR2 is SYGVKD. There are 13 residues in the CDR3. V was clipped by 2 bases and J by 7 bases, with 12 bases between them. CDR3 loop: CAISEEGLGEQYF. As DNA, the CDR3 is TGTGCCATCAGTGAGGAGGGACTTGGGGAGCAGTACTTC.

The DNA of the CDR3 is TGTGCCAGCAGCTTGGAACTGGGACTCTCCCCCGATTACGAGCAGTACTTC. This codes for CASSLELGLSPDYEQYF. This chain links TRBV7-6 with TRBJ2-7; a possible D gene is TRBD2 (6 bases). The ends were cut back, 3 bases at V and 4 bases at J, with 22 bases in the middle. The CDR3 contains 17 residues. CDR1 is SGHVS, CDR2 FNYEAQ, per germline.

About this clonotype itself: A much more abundant neighbour one base away suggests this may be a read error. This chain connects TRBV20-1 to TRBJ2-7, with 7 bases lining up with TRBD1. From germline, CDR1 is DFQATT and CDR2 SNEGSKA (reference sequence). This CDR3 contains 12 residues. The CDR3 region has the DNA TGCAGTGCTCCGTCGCAGGGGGACGAGCAGTGCTTC. This sequence encodes CSAPSQGDEQCF.

This clonotype is a singleton in its sample. This chain uses TRBV7-9 with TRBJ2-3; TRBD1 matches at 8 bases. The V segment lost 1 base and the J segment 1 base; nucleotides outside the gene matches: 4. The germline V gene encodes CDR1 SEHNR and CDR2 FQNEAQ (reference sequence). The CDR3 consists of 16 residues. This CDR3 reads CASSLDRGARTDTQYF. CDR3 DNA sequence: TGTGCCAGCAGCTTAGACAGGGGGGCCCGCACAGATACGCAGTATTTT.

The V call is TRBV7-9, the J call TRBJ1-2; unclear D gene. Germline V gene sequence: CDR1 SEHNR, CDR2 FQNEAQ (reference sequence). Trimming stripped 5 bases from V and 9 bases from J, with 16 bases between. The CDR3 totals 13 residues. The CDR3 DNA reads TGTGCCAGCAGCCCCGATCAGGAGCGAAGCTACACCTTC. Amino acid sequence: CASSPDQERSYTF. The variable domain in full, completed from reference TRBV7-9 and TRBJ1-2, reads DTGVSQNPRHKITKRGQNVTFRCDPISEHNRLYWYRQTLGQGPEFLTYFQNEAQLEKSRLLSDRFSAERPKGSFSTLEIQRTEQGDSAMYLCASSPDQERSYTFGSGTRLTVV.

The V gene is TRBV7-9, the J gene TRBJ2-2; D is undetermined. The CDR3 loop spans 16 amino acids. Trimming cost V 3 bases and J 3 bases, with 14 bases left between them. Germline CDR1 SEHNR, CDR2 FQNEAQ (reference sequence). CDR3 bases: TGTGCCAGCAGCTTCAGCCCGGACGAGGACACCGGGGAGCTGTTTTTT. It is translated as CASSFSPDEDTGELFF.

A few counts support this clonotype. V gene TRBV14 combines with J gene TRBJ1-4; 7 bases are a match to TRBD1. From germline, CDR1 is SGHDN and CDR2 FVKESK. The CDR3 consists of 11 residues. Trimming at V came to 3 bases and at J to 15 bases, leaving 4 bases not matched to a gene. The CDR3 DNA sequence: TGTGCCAGCAGCCAGCGACAGGGCGTGTTTTTT. The encoded protein is CASSQRQGVFF.